These 27 T cell receptor beta chains came from one sample sequenced in a study of identical twins. MiXCR, run by TCRdb on the 5' RACE reads, gives a single entry per CDR3 protein. The table has hundreds of thousands of distinct CDR3 sequences, 9% to 15% seen once. The sample was also linked to a second study, of yellow fever vaccine responses in identical twins.

Sequencing input: PBMCs. The receptors were sampled from a woman between 18 and 29 years old in good health.

The chain couples TRBV4-2 to TRBJ2-1, with TRBD2 matching over 8 bases. V dropped 0 bases and J dropped 0; count of bases not matched to a gene: 1. Germline-derived CDR1 and CDR2 are LGHNA and YNFKEQ. This CDR3 is built from 16 residues. CDR3 DNA: TGTGCCAGCAGCCAAGATAGCGGGACCTCCTACAATGAGCAGTTCTTC. Translated: CASSQDSGTSYNEQFF.

The chain is built from TRBV28 and TRBJ2-5, with D perhaps TRBD1 (6 bases). The V end was cut by 6 bases, the J end by 7 bases, with 21 bases between. The CDR3 loop spans 15 amino acids. Germline V gene data show CDR1 as MDHEN and CDR2 as SYDVKM. The CDR3 spells CASSLGTFSRGTQYF. In DNA form, the CDR3 reads TGTGCCAGCAGCCTCGGGACATTTTCTAGGGGGACCCAGTACTTC. Complete variable domain (other parts from reference TRBV28 and TRBJ2-5): DVKVTQSSRYLVKRTGEKVFLECVQDMDHENMFWYRQDPGLGLRLIYFSYDVKMKEKGDIPEGYSVSREKKERFSLILESASTNQTSMYLCASSLGTFSRGTQYFGPGTRLLVL.

V usage is TRBV2 and J usage is TRBJ1-1; unclear D gene. The V and J ends lost 3 bases and 7 bases respectively, with 12 bases between them. The CDR3 loop spans 13 amino acids. CDR1 is SNHLY and CDR2 is FYNNEI in the germline V gene. For the CDR3, the DNA is TGTGCCAGCAGTGAGGAAGGCCGAGGTGAAGCTTTCTTT. Translated: CASSEEGRGEAFF.

This clonotype was picked up many times. This rearrangement joins TRBV12-3 or TRBV12-4 to TRBJ2-3; TRBD2 matches at 7 bases. CDR3 size: 14 residues. V lost 5 bases, J lost 2 bases, and 4 bases stayed unmatched. CDR3 region: CASSPRGVTDTQYF. CDR3 bases: TGTGCCAGCAGTCCCCGGGGGGTCACAGATACGCAGTATTTT.

There are a few counts of this clonotype. The chain couples TRBV7-9 to TRBJ2-5; tentatively, D is TRBD1 (6 bases). The germline CDR1 and CDR2 sequences are SEHNR and FQNEAQ (reference sequence). CDR3 length: 15 residues. Trimming stripped 5 bases from V and 5 bases from J, with 18 bases between. CDR3 sequence reads: CASSPSQGMEETQYF. Written as DNA, the CDR3 is TGTGCCAGCAGCCCGAGTCAGGGGATGGAGGAGACCCAGTACTTC.

This clonotype was counted between two and nine times. The chain is built from TRBV7-8 and TRBJ1-2, with 8 bases fitting TRBD1. The CDR3 is 14 amino acids. CDR1 SGHVS and CDR2 FQNEAQ come from the germline V gene. The ends lost 5 bases at V and 8 bases at J; junction bases unmatched: 10. The DNA for the CDR3 is TGTGCCAGCAGCCCAGACAGGGGTCGTGGGGGCTACACCTTC. The encoded protein is CASSPDRGRGGYTF.

The sample holds a few counts of this clonotype. CDR3 residues: CASSNPGLQETQYF. The CDR3 bases are TGTGCCAGCAGCAACCCGGGACTACAAGAGACCCAGTACTTC. The rearrangement links TRBV7-9 to TRBJ2-5, with TRBD2 matching over 7 bases. The CDR3 is 14 amino acids. Germline values: CDR1 SEHNR, CDR2 FQNEAQ (reference sequence). J gave up 2 bases and V 5 bases, and 5 bases lay outside the gene matches.

This clonotype has just a few counts. The rearrangement links TRBV5-4 to TRBJ2-2; TRBD2 might be the D (5 bases). Trimming shortened V by 0 bases and J by 4 bases, and 10 bases separated the two germline ends. CDR3 size: 15 residues. The germline gives CDR1 SGHNT, CDR2 YYREEE (reference sequence). The CDR3 nucleotides read TGTGCCAGCAGCTTGGGAGCGGCCAGCACCGGGGAGCTGTTTTTT. Its protein is CASSLGAASTGELFF.

This clonotype was picked up a small number of times. The rearrangement links TRBV6-1 to TRBJ2-7; no definite D call. Germline V gene data show CDR1 as MNHNS and CDR2 as SASEGT. This CDR3 has 14 residues. The V end lost 0 bases, the J end lost 3 bases, and 9 bases lay between the germline ends. CDR3 sequence reads: CASSEAAEVYEQYF. CDR3 in DNA: TGTGCCAGCAGTGAAGCGGCGGAAGTCTACGAGCAGTACTTC.

This clonotype turned up a few times. The V call is TRBV9, the J call TRBJ2-7; 10 bases are a match to TRBD2. V dropped 0 bases and J dropped 3; count of bases not matched to a gene: 3. Looked up from germline, CDR1 is SGDLS and CDR2 is YYNGEE. CDR3 length: 15 amino acids. DNA for the CDR3: TGTGCCAGCAGCGTAGCTCCTAGCGGGAGCTACGAGCAGTACTTC. As protein: CASSVAPSGSYEQYF.

The J gene is TRBJ2-7, the V gene TRBV29-1; 8 bases map to TRBD1. The CDR3 has 11 residues. V was pared by 6 bases and J by 9 bases, with 7 bases of the junction left unmatched. Germline V lookup: CDR1 SQVTM, CDR2 ANQGSEA. The CDR3 DNA is TGCAGCGTGGGGACAGGTTCCGGGCAGTACGTC. This encodes CSVGTGSGQYV.

This clonotype was detected a few times. V is TRBV5-1 and J is TRBJ2-3; possibly TRBD2 for D (6 bases). The CDR3 has 15 amino acids. The V and J ends lost 2 bases and 5 bases respectively, with 15 bases between them. The germline gives CDR1 SGHRS, CDR2 YFSETQ. This CDR3 is CASSFSIGGGDTQYF. As DNA, the CDR3 is TGCGCCAGCAGCTTTTCTATCGGGGGAGGAGATACGCAGTATTTT. Filled out from reference TRBV5-1 and TRBJ2-3, the complete variable domain reads KAGVTQTPRYLIKTRGQQVTLSCSPISGHRSVSWYQQTPGQGLQFLFEYFSETQRNKGNFPGRFSGRQFSNSRSEMNVSTLELGDSALYLCASSFSIGGGDTQYFGPGTRLTVL.

The table lists this clonotype with a few counts. This rearrangement joins TRBV7-3 to TRBJ2-7; D is undetermined. V lost 0 bases and J 6 bases, leaving 9 bases between the germline ends. The V gene's germline CDR1 is SGHTA and CDR2 FQGTGA. The CDR3 is made up of 13 amino acids. The CDR3 DNA is TGTGCCAGCAGCTTAACGCTCACGACCGAGCAGTACTTC. Amino acid sequence: CASSLTLTTEQYF. The full variable domain, rest sourced from reference TRBV7-3 and TRBJ2-7, is GAGVSQTPSNKVTEKGKYVELRCDPISGHTALYWYRQSLGQGPEFLIYFQGTGAADDSGLPNDRFFAVRPEGSVSTLKIQRTERGDSAVYLCASSLTLTTEQYFGPGTRLTVT.

The table lists this clonotype with a few counts. The chain is built from TRBV5-6 and TRBJ2-2; D is unresolved. Germline loops: CDR1 SGHDT, CDR2 YYEEEE. V was trimmed by 0 bases and J by 0 bases, leaving 9 bases between them. The CDR3 sequence is 16 residues long. The CDR3 reads CASSLEGTSNTGELFF. In nucleotides, the CDR3 is TGTGCCAGCAGCTTGGAAGGCACCTCGAACACCGGGGAGCTGTTTTTT. The full variable domain, its missing parts supplied by reference TRBV5-6 and TRBJ2-2, is DAGVTQSPTHLIKTRGQQVTLRCSPKSGHDTVSWYQQALGQGPQFIFQYYEEEERQRGNFPDRFSGHQFPNYSSELNVNALLLGDSALYLCASSLEGTSNTGELFFGEGSRLTVL.

Concerning this clonotype: The junction departs from germline at one end; a sequencing error may be responsible. The genes are TRBV20-1 and TRBJ2-2, with 10 bases identical to TRBD2. The germline gives CDR1 DFQATT, CDR2 SNEGSKA (reference sequence). CDR3 length equals 16 residues. As DNA, the CDR3 is TGCTGTGCTATCTCACTAGCGGGGTTTTTTGGTGGGGAGCTGTTTTTT. Protein product: CCAISLAGFFGGELFF.

This clonotype came up many times. The V gene is TRBV18, the J gene TRBJ2-3; weak D call: TRBD2 (6 bases). The germline gives CDR1 KGHSH, CDR2 LQKENI. The CDR3 length is 13 residues. V was trimmed by 5 bases and J by 0 bases, leaving 6 bases between them. CDR3 in amino acids: CASSAGSTDTQYF. Here the CDR3 DNA reads TGTGCCAGCTCAGCGGGGAGCACAGATACGCAGTATTTT.

The chain links TRBV6-5 to TRBJ2-6; D unresolved. V lost 8 bases to trimming and J lost 3 bases, with 11 bases between them. From germline, CDR1 is MNHEY and CDR2 SVGAGI. The CDR3 is 14 residues long. The CDR3 DNA sequence: TGTGCCAGCGGTTCGCAGTTTGGGGCCAACGTCCTGACTTTC. Its translation is CASGSQFGANVLTF.

The table lists this clonotype with many counts. The CDR3 region is CASSRRGGPGLTDTQYF. DNA of the CDR3: TGTGCCAGCAGCCGCCGGGGGGGCCCAGGTTTAACAGATACGCAGTATTTT. The genes are TRBV7-9 and TRBJ2-3; the match to TRBD2 covers 8 bases. This CDR3 region has 17 residues. V lost 5 bases to trimming and J lost 3 bases; unmatched junction nucleotides: 13. Per germline, CDR1 SEHNR and CDR2 FQNEAQ (reference sequence).

This clonotype was counted between two and nine times. The rearrangement links TRBV10-3 to TRBJ2-3; 12 bases agree with TRBD2. The CDR3 covers 19 residues. V shed 6 bases, J shed 1 base, and the junction held 14 bases outside the gene matches. Looked up from germline, CDR1 is ENHRY and CDR2 is SYGVKD. The DNA for the CDR3 is TGTGCCATCAGGGACCTGACTAGCGGGGGTACATGGGGCACAGATACGCAGTATTTT. It specifies CAIRDLTSGGTWGTDTQYF.

This clonotype was observed a handful of times. V usage is TRBV29-1 and J usage is TRBJ2-3; 8 nucleotides agree with TRBD1. CDR3 length: 14 amino acids. Germline V gives CDR1 SQVTM, CDR2 ANQGSEA. Unmatched junction bases numbered 9, after V lost 7 bases and J lost 3 bases. The CDR3 bases are TGCAGCGCCCTCCCGGACAGGGCAACAGATACGCAGTATTTT. Translating gives CSALPDRATDTQYF.

DNA of the CDR3: TGTGCCAGCAGCTACCTGACCGGGACAAAAACCTACAATGAGCAGTTCTTC. It encodes CASSYLTGTKTYNEQFF. This chain uses TRBV3-1 with TRBJ2-1; maybe TRBD1 (6 bases). The CDR3 has 17 residues. Germline V gene sequence: CDR1 LGHDT, CDR2 YNNKEL (reference sequence). V was trimmed by 5 bases and J by 2 bases, leaving 19 bases between them.

This clonotype has only a few counts. The gene calls are TRBV2 and TRBJ2-7; weak D call: TRBD1 (5 bases). Germline V gives CDR1 SNHLY, CDR2 FYNNEI. The CDR3 is made up of 14 amino acids. Trimming removed 1 base from V and 4 bases from J, with 11 bases in between. In nucleotides, the CDR3 is TGTGCCAGCAGTGAAGGGTCCAGGGTTTACGAGCAGTACGTC. The encoded protein is CASSEGSRVYEQYV.

This CDR3 reads CASSQDGGSGELFF. The CDR3 DNA sequence: TGCGCCAGCAGCCAAGATGGGGGCAGCGGGGAGCTGTTTTTT. This rearrangement joins TRBV4-1 to TRBJ2-2; weak D call: TRBD1 (6 bases). This CDR3 contains 14 residues. Germline V gene sequence: CDR1 MGHRA, CDR2 YSYEKL. The V gene lost 0 bases and the J gene lost 7 bases, with 9 bases spanning the gap.

The V gene is TRBV6-1, the J gene TRBJ2-2; 7 bases line up with TRBD1. The junction had 4 bases not matched to a gene; V was cut back by 6 bases and J by 6 bases. The CDR3 is made up of 13 amino acids. Germline CDR1 and CDR2: MNHNS and SASEGT. This CDR3 is CASRGTVSGELFF. The CDR3 nucleotides read TGTGCCAGCAGAGGGACAGTGTCCGGGGAGCTGTTTTTT.

This clonotype was found many times. The rearrangement uses TRBV10-3 and TRBJ2-3; TRBD1 matches 9 bases. V dropped 0 bases and J dropped 4; count of bases not matched to a gene: 5. The CDR3 sequence is 16 residues long. Per the germline V gene, CDR1 is ENHRY and CDR2 is SYGVKD. CDR3 nucleotide sequence: TGTGCCATCAGTGAGTCTAACAGGGGGCTTTCAGATACGCAGTATTTT. Translated: CAISESNRGLSDTQYF.

This clonotype was found a few times. This chain links TRBV5-5 with TRBJ2-5; the match to TRBD2 covers 7 bases. There are 14 residues in the CDR3. The J segment lost 5 bases and the V segment lost 1 base, leaving 5 bases of the junction unmatched. Germline lookup yields CDR1 SGHKS and CDR2 YYEKEE (reference sequence). Here the CDR3 DNA reads TGTGCCAGCAGCTTGTTTGACGGGGGGGAGACCCAGTACTTC. This sequence encodes CASSLFDGGETQYF.

The rearrangement links TRBV20-1 to TRBJ2-3; 8 bases are a match to TRBD1. Germline-derived CDR1 and CDR2 are DFQATT and SNEGSKA (reference sequence). Unmatched junction bases numbered 15, after V lost 5 bases and J lost 8 bases. The CDR3 length is 15 residues. The CDR3 nucleotides read TGCAGTGCTGGCGGACAGGGATCCGCCTCTGGTACGCAGTATTTT. It encodes CSAGGQGSASGTQYF.